This TCR beta chain stems from a study of shared clonotypes between healthy human individuals. Study-wide results and caveats: Sampling included only blood; tissue repertoires likely differ. The diversity represented, both genetic and in exposure history, was limited by few donors.

V shed 4 bases and J shed 6 bases, with 19 bases lying between them. The CDR3 runs to 15 residues. Looked up from germline, CDR1 is SGHNT and CDR2 is YYREEE (reference sequence). This clone was seen a single time. Its antigen is not known. Here immunoSEQ multiplex PCR was the method, and the copy in TCRdb shows in-frame clones only, minus some. The table shows under 600,000 clones, with around 78% occurring only once. Samples left unsorted employed around 90 million PBMCs for genomic DNA. The specimen sequenced was PBMCs. V gene TRBV5-4 combines with J gene TRBJ1-1, with D possibly matching TRBD1 (6 bases). This TCR derives from a middle-aged woman in good health. Some clones in this sample may be carry-over from other donors' samples. The CDR3 protein is CASSLTAGGPPEAFF. In DNA form, the CDR3 reads TGTGCCAGCAGCCTGACGGCGGGGGGCCCTCCTGAAGCTTTCTTT.